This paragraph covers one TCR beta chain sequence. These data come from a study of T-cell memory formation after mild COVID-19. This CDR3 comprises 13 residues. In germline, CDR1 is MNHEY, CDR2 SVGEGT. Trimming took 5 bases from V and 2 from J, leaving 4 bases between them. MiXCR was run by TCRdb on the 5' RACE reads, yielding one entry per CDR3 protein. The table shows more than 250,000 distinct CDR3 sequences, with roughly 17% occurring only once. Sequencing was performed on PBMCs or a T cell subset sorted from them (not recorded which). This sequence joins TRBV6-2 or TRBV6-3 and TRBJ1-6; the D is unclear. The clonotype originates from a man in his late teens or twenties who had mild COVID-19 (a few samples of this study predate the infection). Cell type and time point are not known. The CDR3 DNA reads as TGTGCCAGCAGTCGGCCCTATAATTCACCCCTCCACTTT. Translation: CASSRPYNSPLHF.